One sample yielded the 3 T cell receptor beta chains listed below, sequenced in a study of T cells in Graves' hyperthyroidism and ophthalmopathy. Amplified TCR beta CDR3 regions came from RNA transcripts. The HTBI primer set drove a first-round RT-PCR of the TCR CDR3. TCRdb reprocessed the multiplex PCR reads via MiXCR and lists one record per CDR3 protein. The sample holds roughly 380,000 distinct CDR3 sequences; approximately 13% are singletons and the top ten take less than 25%. Sample: blood. These receptors were taken from a man aged 30-40 years with Graves' hyperthyroidism that later progressed to Graves' ophthalmopathy.

This clonotype was seen many times. The CDR3 bases are TGTGCCAGCGAACCGGGATGGGCTGGGGCCAACGTCCTGACTTTC. Protein product: CASEPGWAGANVLTF. The V gene is TRBV11-2, the J gene TRBJ2-6; possible D gene TRBD2, 5 bases. The CDR3 covers 15 residues. Trimming cost V 8 bases and J 2 bases, with 13 bases left between them. CDR1 is SGHAT and CDR2 is FQNNGV in the germline V gene.

This clonotype was counted between two and nine times. The chain carries TRBV28 and TRBJ2-7; 8 nucleotides agree with TRBD2. The CDR3 runs to 14 residues. CDR1 is MDHEN, CDR2 SYDVKM, per germline. The ends lost 6 bases at V and 3 bases at J; junction bases unmatched: 7. The CDR3 loop reads CASRDPGLVYEQYF. CDR3 sequence (DNA): TGTGCCAGCAGAGACCCGGGACTAGTCTACGAGCAGTACTTC.

This clonotype was counted only a few times. The rearrangement uses TRBV24-1 and TRBJ2-2, with a tentative D call TRBD2 (5 bases). V was clipped by 4 bases and J by 2 bases, with 10 bases between them. Germline loops: CDR1 KGHDR, CDR2 SFDVKD. There are 15 residues in the CDR3. CDR3: CATSEASPNTGELFF. CDR3 nucleotide sequence: TGTGCCACCAGTGAGGCTAGCCCCAACACCGGGGAGCTGTTTTTT.